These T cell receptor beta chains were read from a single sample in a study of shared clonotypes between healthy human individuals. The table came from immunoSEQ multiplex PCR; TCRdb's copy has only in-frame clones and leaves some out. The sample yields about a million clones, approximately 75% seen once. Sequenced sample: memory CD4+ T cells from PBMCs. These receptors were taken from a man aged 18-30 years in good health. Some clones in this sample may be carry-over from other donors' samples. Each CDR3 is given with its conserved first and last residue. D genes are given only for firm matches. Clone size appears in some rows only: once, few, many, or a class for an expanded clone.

cdr3_aa: CASSRVEGSYQETQYF
cdr3_nt: TGTGCCAGCTCACGAGTTGAGGGGTCGTACCAAGAGACCCAGTACTTC
d_call: .
v_call: TRBV18
cdr3_length: 16
clone_size: .
j_call: TRBJ2-5

cdr3_aa: CASSYQTGANTGELFF
cdr3_nt: TGTGCCAGCAGCTACCAGACAGGGGCTAACACCGGGGAGCTGTTTTTT
d_call: TRBD1
v_call: TRBV7-3
cdr3_length: 16
clone_size: .
j_call: TRBJ2-2

cdr3_aa: CASSEESKRPQHF
cdr3_nt: TGTGCCAGCAGTGAAGAGAGTAAGCGGCCCCAGCATTTT
d_call: .
v_call: TRBV6-1
cdr3_length: 13
clone_size: .
j_call: TRBJ1-5

cdr3_aa: CASRDSGLHEQYF
cdr3_nt: TGTGCCAGCAGAGATTCAGGGTTACACGAGCAGTACTTC
d_call: .
v_call: TRBV6-1
cdr3_length: 13
clone_size: .
j_call: TRBJ2-7

cdr3_aa: CASSSRQASINEKLFF
cdr3_nt: TGTGCCAGCAGCTCAAGACAGGCCTCCATTAATGAAAAACTGTTTTTT
d_call: .
v_call: TRBV13
cdr3_length: 16
clone_size: many
j_call: TRBJ1-4

cdr3_aa: CASSQRGQHEGETQYF
cdr3_nt: TGTGCCAGCAGCCAAAGGGGACAGCACGAGGGAGAGACCCAGTACTTC
d_call: TRBD1
v_call: TRBV7-3
cdr3_length: 16
clone_size: once
j_call: TRBJ2-5

cdr3_aa: CASRRQAGERIGELFF
cdr3_nt: TGTGCCAGCCGCCGGCAAGCGGGAGAGAGGATTGGGGAGCTGTTTTTT
d_call: TRBD2
v_call: TRBV11-2
cdr3_length: 16
clone_size: .
j_call: TRBJ2-2

cdr3_aa: CASSLRSMWNEQFF
cdr3_nt: TGTGCCAGCAGCTTAAGGTCTATGTGGAATGAGCAGTTCTTC
d_call: .
v_call: TRBV13
cdr3_length: 14
clone_size: few
j_call: TRBJ2-1

cdr3_aa: CASSLEVSGANVLTF
cdr3_nt: TGTGCCAGCAGCTTAGAAGTTAGCGGGGCCAACGTCCTGACTTTC
d_call: .
v_call: TRBV7-2
cdr3_length: 15
clone_size: .
j_call: TRBJ2-6

cdr3_aa: CAISWSGYTDTQYF
cdr3_nt: TGTGCCATCTCGTGGAGCGGTTACACAGATACGCAGTATTTT
d_call: .
v_call: TRBV10-3
cdr3_length: 14
clone_size: once
j_call: TRBJ2-3

cdr3_aa: CASMGGTEIKETQYF
cdr3_nt: TGTGCCAGCATGGGAGGGACAGAAATTAAAGAGACCCAGTACTTC
d_call: .
v_call: TRBV13
cdr3_length: 15
clone_size: .
j_call: TRBJ2-5

cdr3_aa: CASSLEPQTGELFF
cdr3_nt: TGTGCCAGCAGCTTGGAACCGCAAACCGGGGAGCTGTTTTTT
d_call: .
v_call: TRBV5-4
cdr3_length: 14
clone_size: .
j_call: TRBJ2-2

cdr3_aa: CASSLGLAGGPRRETQYF
cdr3_nt: TGTGCCAGCAGTTTAGGCCTAGCGGGAGGGCCCAGGCGAGAGACCCAGTACTTC
d_call: TRBD2
v_call: TRBV28
cdr3_length: 18
clone_size: .
j_call: TRBJ2-5